This T cell receptor (beta chain) is drawn from a study of T-cell memory formation after mild COVID-19. V was clipped by 4 bases and J by 2 bases, with 13 bases between them. The CDR3 loop spans 14 amino acids. From germline, CDR1 is SGHRS and CDR2 YFSETQ. In TCRdb, the 5' RACE reads were re-called with MiXCR into one record per CDR3 protein. The sample shows about 49,000 distinct CDR3 sequences, approximately 6.6% of them seen only once. The chain combines TRBV5-1 with TRBJ2-7; D remains ambiguous. The sample comprised PBMCs or a T cell subset sorted from them (not recorded which). This receptor was taken from a man aged 18 to 30 who had mild COVID-19 (a few samples of this study predate the infection). Cell type and time point are not known. The DNA for the CDR3 is TGCGCCAGCAGCCTCTCCTACCGAGCCTACGAGCAGTACTTC. Amino acid sequence: CASSLSYRAYEQYF.